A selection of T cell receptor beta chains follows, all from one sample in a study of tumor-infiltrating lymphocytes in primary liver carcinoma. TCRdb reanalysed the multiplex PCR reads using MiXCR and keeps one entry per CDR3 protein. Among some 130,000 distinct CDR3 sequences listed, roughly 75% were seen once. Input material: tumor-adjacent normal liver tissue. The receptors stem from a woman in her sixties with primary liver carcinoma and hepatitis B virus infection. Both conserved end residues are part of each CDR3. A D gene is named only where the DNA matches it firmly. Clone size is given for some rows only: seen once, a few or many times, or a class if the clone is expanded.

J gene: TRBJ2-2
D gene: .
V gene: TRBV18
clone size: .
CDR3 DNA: TGTGCCAGCTCATTGTTTATGAACAGGGCGGACAACGGGGAGCTGTTTTTT
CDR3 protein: CASSLFMNRADNGELFF

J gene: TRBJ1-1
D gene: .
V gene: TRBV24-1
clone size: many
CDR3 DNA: TGTGCCACCAGTGATTCAATGTACGGGGCTGAAGCTTTCTTT
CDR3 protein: CATSDSMYGAEAFF

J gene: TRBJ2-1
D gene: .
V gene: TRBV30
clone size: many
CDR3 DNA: TGTGCCTGGAGTATCGGAGCGGTTGAGCAGTTCTTC
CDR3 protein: CAWSIGAVEQFF

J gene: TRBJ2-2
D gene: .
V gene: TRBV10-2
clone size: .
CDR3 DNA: TGCACCGCGGGGACCGGGGACCTGTTTTTT
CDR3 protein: CTAGTGDLFF

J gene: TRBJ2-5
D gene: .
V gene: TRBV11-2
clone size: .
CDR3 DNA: TGTGCCAGTAGCTTAGATAGGAGAGAGACCCGGTACTTC
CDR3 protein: CASSLDRRETRYF

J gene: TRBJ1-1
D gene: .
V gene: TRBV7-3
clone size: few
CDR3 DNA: TGTGCCAGCAGCTCCCAGGGCTCGAACACTGAAGCTTTCTTT
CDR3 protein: CASSSQGSNTEAFF

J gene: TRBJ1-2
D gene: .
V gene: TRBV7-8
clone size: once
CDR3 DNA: TGTGCCAGCAGCTTAGCTCAGGTAGGGGACTTTTATGGCTACACCTTC
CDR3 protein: CASSLAQVGDFYGYTF

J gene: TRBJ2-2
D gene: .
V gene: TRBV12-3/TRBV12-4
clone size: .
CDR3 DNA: TGTGCCAGCAGTCTTCGCGCGCGCACCGGGGAGCAGTTGTTT
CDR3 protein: CASSLRARTGEQLF

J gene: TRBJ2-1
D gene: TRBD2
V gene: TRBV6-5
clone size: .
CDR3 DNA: TGTGCCAGCAGTTACATCTTTGGGGGAGGGCCTGGGGCCTACAATGAGCGGTTCTTC
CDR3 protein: CASSYIFGGGPGAYNERFF

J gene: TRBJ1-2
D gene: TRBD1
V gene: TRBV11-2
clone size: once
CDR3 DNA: TGTGCCAGCAGTTCCGGGACAGGATATGGCTACAGCTTC
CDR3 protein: CASSSGTGYGYSF

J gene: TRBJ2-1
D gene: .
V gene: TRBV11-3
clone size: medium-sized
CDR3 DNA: TGTGCCAGCAGCTTAGATCCCAGGAGTTTTTCCTACAATGAGCAGTTCTTC
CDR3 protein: CASSLDPRSFSYNEQFF

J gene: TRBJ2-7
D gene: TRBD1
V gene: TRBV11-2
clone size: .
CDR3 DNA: TGTGCCAGTATCACAAAGGGGGCTTGGGTTGAGCAGTACTTC
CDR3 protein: CASITKGAWVEQYF

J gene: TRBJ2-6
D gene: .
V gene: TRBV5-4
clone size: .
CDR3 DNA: TGTGCCAGCAGCTTGCCGGGGGCACACACTGGGGCCGACGTCCTGACTTTC
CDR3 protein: CASSLPGAHTGADVLTF

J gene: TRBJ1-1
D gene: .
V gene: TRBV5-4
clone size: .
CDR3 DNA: TGTGCCAGCATCTTGAGGGCGGACGGCACTGAAGCTTTCTTT
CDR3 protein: CASILRADGTEAFF

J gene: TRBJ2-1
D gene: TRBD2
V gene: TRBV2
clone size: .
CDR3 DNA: TGTGCCAGCAGTGAAAGGCGGGAGCTCAATGAGCAGTTCTTC
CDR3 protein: CASSERRELNEQFF

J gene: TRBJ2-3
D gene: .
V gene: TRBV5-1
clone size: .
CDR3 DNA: TGCGCCAGCAGCCTAGATGTCGGGGCACAGTATTTT
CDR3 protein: CASSLDVGAQYF

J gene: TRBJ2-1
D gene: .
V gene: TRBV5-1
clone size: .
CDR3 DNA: TGCGCTAGCAGCATGGAGGACGGAGCGATAGATGAGCAGTTCTTC
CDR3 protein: CASSMEDGAIDEQFF

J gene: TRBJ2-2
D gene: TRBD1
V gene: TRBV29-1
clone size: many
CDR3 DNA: TGCAGCGTCCGACAGGGGGCCGGGGAGCTGTTTTTT
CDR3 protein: CSVRQGAGELFF

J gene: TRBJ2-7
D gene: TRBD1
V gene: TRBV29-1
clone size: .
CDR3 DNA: TGTAGCGTCGTGGGACAGGGACTTAGCGAGCAGTACTTC
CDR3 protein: CSVVGQGLSEQYF

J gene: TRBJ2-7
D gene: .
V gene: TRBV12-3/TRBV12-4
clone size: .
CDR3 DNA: TGTGCCAGCAGCTCAAACCGGGGAAGTCCCTACGACCAGTACTTC
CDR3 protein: CASSSNRGSPYDQYF

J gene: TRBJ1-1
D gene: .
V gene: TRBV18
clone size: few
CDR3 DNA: TGTGCCAGCTCACCACGTCAGGCTTTGAGCACTGAAGCTTTCTTT
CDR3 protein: CASSPRQALSTEAFF

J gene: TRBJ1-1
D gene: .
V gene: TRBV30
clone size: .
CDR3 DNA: TGTGCCCGGAGGTCCTTGGGACAAGGGGCGCGGACTGAAGCTTTCTTT
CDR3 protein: CARRSLGQGARTEAFF

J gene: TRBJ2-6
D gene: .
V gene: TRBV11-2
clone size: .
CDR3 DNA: TGTGCCAGCAGTTTAGTGGCTCAGGGCTACTACTTTGGGGCCAACGTCCTGACTTTC
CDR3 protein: CASSLVAQGYYFGANVLTF

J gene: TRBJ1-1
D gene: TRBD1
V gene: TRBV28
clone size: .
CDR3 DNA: TGTGCCAGCAGTTTCTTGGAGGGGGCGGGGAGAACTGAAGCTTTCTTT
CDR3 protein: CASSFLEGAGRTEAFF

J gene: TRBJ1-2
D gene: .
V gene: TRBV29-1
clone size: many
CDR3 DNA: TGCAGCGTTTATACGGAGTCCTATGGCTACACCTTC
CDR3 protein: CSVYTESYGYTF

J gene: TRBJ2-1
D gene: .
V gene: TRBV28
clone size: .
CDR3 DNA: TGTGCCAGCAGCCCGATCGAACTAGCAATCCATGAGCAGTTCTTC
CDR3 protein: CASSPIELAIHEQFF

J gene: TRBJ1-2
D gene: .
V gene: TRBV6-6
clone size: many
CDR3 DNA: TGTGCCAGCAGTTACTTGATGCAGAACTATGGCTACACCTTC
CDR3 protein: CASSYLMQNYGYTF

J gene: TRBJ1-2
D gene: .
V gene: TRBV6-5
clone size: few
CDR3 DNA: TGTGCCAGCAGTTACTCGTTGCGGGGAACCTATGGCTACACCTTC
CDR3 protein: CASSYSLRGTYGYTF

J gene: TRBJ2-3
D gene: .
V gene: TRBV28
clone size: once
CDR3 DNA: TGCGCCAGCAGCATCGGACATGGCACAGATACGCAGTATTTT
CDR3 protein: CASSIGHGTDTQYF